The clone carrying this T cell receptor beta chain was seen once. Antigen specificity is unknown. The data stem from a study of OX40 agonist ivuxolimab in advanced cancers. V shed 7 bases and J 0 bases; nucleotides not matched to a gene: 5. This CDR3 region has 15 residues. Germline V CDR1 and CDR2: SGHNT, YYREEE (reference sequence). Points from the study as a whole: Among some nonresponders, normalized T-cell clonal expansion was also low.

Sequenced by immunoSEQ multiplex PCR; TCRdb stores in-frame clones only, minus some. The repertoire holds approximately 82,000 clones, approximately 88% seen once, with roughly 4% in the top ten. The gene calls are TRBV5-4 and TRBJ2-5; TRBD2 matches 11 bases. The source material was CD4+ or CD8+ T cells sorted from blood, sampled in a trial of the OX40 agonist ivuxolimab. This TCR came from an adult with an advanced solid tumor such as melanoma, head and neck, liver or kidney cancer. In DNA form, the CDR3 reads TGTGCCAGCGGATCTAGCGGGGGGTACCAAGAGACCCAGTACTTC. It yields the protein CASGSSGGYQETQYF.